The T cell receptor beta chain described here comes from a study of graft-versus-host responses after intestinal transplantation. The overall study: The study gave all recipients anti-thymocyte globulin induction, then tacrolimus and steroids for roughly 3 years.

To note about this clone: Its antigen is currently unknown.

The method was immunoSEQ multiplex PCR; TCRdb's version includes in-frame clones alone and lacks a portion of them. The sample shows roughly 14,000 clones, more than 70% of them seen only once. Study-wide results and limits: Within the allografts of patients who had graft-donor T cell macrochimerism, graft-versus-host to host-versus-graft clonal ratios were high.

The germline V gene has CDR1 MNHEY and CDR2 SMNVEV (reference sequence). The V and J ends lost 2 bases and 0 bases, in that order; junction bases with no gene match: 10. The CDR3 is made up of 21 amino acids. The input for sequencing was bone marrow, taken just over 120 days after intestinal transplantation. V usage is TRBV27 and J usage is TRBJ2-1; 16 bases agree with TRBD2. This sequence was found in a human patient who received an intestinal transplant, so some T cells may come from the graft donor. The CDR3 bases are TGTGCCAGCAGTTTAAAACCGGGACTAGCGGGAGGGACCTCCTCCTACAATGAGCAGTTCTTC. It codes for CASSLKPGLAGGTSSYNEQFF.